These 30 T cell receptor beta chains originate from one sample sequenced in a study of T cell responses to AZD1222 COVID-19 vaccine. Libraries were prepared by immunoSEQ multiplex PCR; TCRdb keeps only in-frame clonotypes and omits some of them. Of some 150,000 clones detected, about 92% appear once; the ten largest clones hold around 0.85%. The source was peripheral blood, collected on day 0 of MenACWY control vaccination. The receptor source for this set is an adult in good health.

The chain has TRBV6-5 and TRBJ2-1, with 9 bases fitting TRBD2. The CDR3 loop spans 15 amino acids. The trim removed 7 bases at V and 0 bases at J, leaving 4 bases unmatched. Per germline, CDR1 MNHEY and CDR2 SVGAGI. The CDR3 bases are TGTGCCAGCACCCCACTAGCGGGCTCCTACAATGAGCAGTTCTTC. As protein: CASTPLAGSYNEQFF.

This clone was counted a few times. One end of the junction varies from germline; a read error may be responsible. The chain employs TRBV18 and TRBJ2-5; TRBD1 matches 11 bases. There are 12 residues in the CDR3. Germline V gives CDR1 KGHSH, CDR2 LQKENI. CDR3 region: CASSPPGQGVHF. The CDR3 bases are TGTGCCAGCTCACCACCGGGACAGGGGGTCCACTTC.

This clone was counted a single time. The rearrangement uses TRBV28 and TRBJ1-3, with TRBD1 identical over 9 bases. This CDR3 contains 18 residues. Germline lookup yields CDR1 MDHEN and CDR2 SYDVKM. Trimming at V came to 8 bases and at J to 4 bases, leaving 18 bases not matched to a gene. In DNA, the CDR3 is TGTGCCAGCGTATCCGGGACAGGGAGCCGCGTGAGCGGAAACACCATATATTTT. It specifies CASVSGTGSRVSGNTIYF.

The chain couples TRBV29-1 to TRBJ1-2, with a possible D match to TRBD1 (5 bases). Trimming stripped 8 bases from V and 4 bases from J, with 14 bases between. The CDR3 contains 12 residues. From germline, CDR1 is SQVTM and CDR2 ANQGSEA. CDR3 sequence reads: CSISTATYGYTF. For the CDR3, the DNA is TGCAGCATTTCGACAGCAACCTATGGCTACACCTTC.

The V and J genes are TRBV5-1 and TRBJ2-6; 7 bases line up with TRBD2. V was pared by 4 bases and J by 0 bases, with 7 bases of the junction left unmatched. Germline CDR1 reads SGHRS; CDR2 reads YFSETQ. The CDR3 consists of 17 residues. The CDR3 loop is CASSPRTGGSGANVLTF. The CDR3, as DNA: TGCGCCAGCAGCCCGAGAACGGGGGGCTCTGGGGCCAACGTCCTGACTTTC. The whole variable domain, filled in from reference TRBV5-1 and TRBJ2-6, reads KAGVTQTPRYLIKTRGQQVTLSCSPISGHRSVSWYQQTPGQGLQFLFEYFSETQRNKGNFPGRFSGRQFSNSRSEMNVSTLELGDSALYLCASSPRTGGSGANVLTFGAGSRLTVL.

This chain links TRBV5-1 with TRBJ2-1; 12 nucleotides align to TRBD2. This CDR3 is 17 amino acids long. The germline gives CDR1 SGHRS, CDR2 YFSETQ. V shed 0 bases, J shed 6 bases, and the junction held 7 bases outside the gene matches. DNA of the CDR3: TGCGCCAGCAGCTTGGTTACTAGCGGGGGGTCTTTCAATGAGCAGTTCTTC. It specifies CASSLVTSGGSFNEQFF.

The chain joins TRBV24-1 to TRBJ2-2; TRBD1 aligns across 8 bases. Germline assignment: CDR1 KGHDR and CDR2 SFDVKD. V lost 5 bases and J lost 3; bases outside the gene matches: 10. The CDR3 spans 17 residues. CDR3 amino acids: CATSASRQGRYTGELFF. The CDR3 DNA sequence: TGTGCCACCAGTGCTTCAAGACAGGGGCGCTACACCGGGGAGCTGTTTTTT.

The chain carries TRBV12-3 or TRBV12-4 and TRBJ1-6; D gene ambiguous. CDR3 length equals 13 residues. Trimming took off 3 bases at V and 6 bases at J, with 6 bases between the two ends. Here the CDR3 DNA reads TGTGCCAGCAGTTTCTCTGGTAATTCACCCCTCCACTTT. Its protein is CASSFSGNSPLHF.

Concerning this clone: Distinct nucleotide sequences in the sample also encode this CDR3. The chain combines TRBV11-2 with TRBJ2-3; 9 nucleotides align to TRBD1. The CDR3 runs 14 residues. With V trimmed by 4 bases and J by 4 bases, 3 bases remained unmatched. The V gene's germline CDR1 is SGHAT and CDR2 FQNNGV. CDR3 sequence reads: CASSWGQGADTQYF. DNA for the CDR3: TGTGCCAGCAGCTGGGGACAGGGAGCAGATACGCAGTATTTT.

V is TRBV7-2 and J is TRBJ1-5; D gene ambiguous. V dropped 0 bases and J dropped 6 bases, with 6 bases sitting between them. Germline-derived CDR1 and CDR2 are SGHTA and FQGNSA. This CDR3 has 13 amino acids. The CDR3 DNA is TGTGCCAGCAGCTTAGCGTTAGGTCAGCCCCAGCATTTT. Amino acids: CASSLALGQPQHF.

The chain carries TRBV7-3 and TRBJ1-6; D unclear. The CDR3 length is 13 residues. V lost 4 bases to trimming and J lost 8 bases, with 9 bases between them. Germline V CDR1 and CDR2: SGHTA, FQGTGA. CDR3 amino acids: CASSYRSDSPLHF. CDR3 DNA sequence: TGTGCCAGCAGCTATAGATCAGATTCACCCCTCCACTTT.

The chain combines TRBV19 with TRBJ2-7; tentatively, D is TRBD1 (5 bases). CDR3 length equals 11 residues. Germline-derived CDR1 and CDR2 are LNHDA and SQIVND (reference sequence). In nucleotides, the CDR3 is TGTGCTTCAAGGGGCCCCTACGAGCAGTACTTC. This gives the protein CASRGPYEQYF.

The chain has TRBV5-1 and TRBJ1-1; 8 nucleotides line up with TRBD1. The CDR3 covers 14 residues. V was pared by 5 bases and J by 3 bases, with 6 bases of the junction left unmatched. Germline CDR1 reads SGHRS; CDR2 reads YFSETQ. The CDR3 coding sequence is TGCGCCAGCAGGGATGGACAGGGCTACACTGAAGCTTTCTTT. It specifies CASRDGQGYTEAFF.

This chain links TRBV5-6 with TRBJ2-7; D gene unclear. The CDR3 has 12 residues. The V end was cut by 4 bases, the J end by 3 bases, with 8 bases between. Per germline, CDR1 SGHDT and CDR2 YYEEEE. The CDR3 here is CASSRTVYEQYF. DNA of the CDR3: TGTGCCAGCAGCCGCACAGTCTACGAGCAGTACTTC.

This chain links TRBV7-9 with TRBJ2-1; D is uncertain. This CDR3 region has 11 residues. Germline V gives CDR1 SEHNR, CDR2 FQNEAQ (reference sequence). Between the trimmed V and J ends, which lost 3 bases and 8 bases, there was a span of 5 bases. CDR3 nucleotides: TGTGCCAGCAGCTTGTATCATGAGCAGTTCTTC. This encodes CASSLYHEQFF.

The V and J genes are TRBV6-5 and TRBJ2-3; 8 positions match TRBD2. Germline CDR1 reads MNHEY; CDR2 reads SVGAGI. V lost 4 bases to trimming and J lost 2 bases; unmatched junction nucleotides: 5. The CDR3 is 15 residues long. The CDR3 nucleotides are TGTGCCAGCAGTTTCTTTAGCGGGAACACAGATACGCAGTATTTT. Its protein is CASSFFSGNTDTQYF.

This chain connects TRBV19 to TRBJ2-2; D is possibly TRBD1 (6 bases). The CDR3 consists of 16 residues. The germline V and J ends were trimmed by 10 bases and 2 bases, with 20 bases remaining between them. In germline, CDR1 is LNHDA, CDR2 SQIVND (reference sequence). CDR3 coding DNA: TGTGCCACCTCGGGACAACGGAGGTCAAACACCGGGGAGCTGTTTTTT. This codes for CATSGQRRSNTGELFF.

The rearrangement uses TRBV29-1 and TRBJ2-1; no clear D gene. V was clipped by 4 bases and J by 0 bases, with 10 bases between them. Germline-derived CDR1 and CDR2 are SQVTM and ANQGSEA. The CDR3 is 14 amino acids. The CDR3 DNA is TGCAGCGTTGCCCCTTCTTCCTCCTACAATGAGCAGTTCTTC. Its translation: CSVAPSSSYNEQFF.

The chain couples TRBV7-9 to TRBJ1-4, with TRBD1 matching over 8 bases. V lost 1 base to trimming and J lost 8 bases; unmatched junction nucleotides: 3. The V gene's germline CDR1 is SEHNR and CDR2 FQNEAQ (reference sequence). The CDR3 length is 14 residues. CDR3 DNA sequence: TGTGCCAGCAGCTTAGGCAGGGGGCGAGAAAAACTGTTTTTT. It is translated as CASSLGRGREKLFF. Based on the CDR3 plus reference TRBV7-9 and TRBJ1-4, the full variable domain is DTGVSQNPRHKITKRGQNVTFRCDPISEHNRLYWYRQTLGQGPEFLTYFQNEAQLEKSRLLSDRFSAERPKGSFSTLEIQRTEQGDSAMYLCASSLGRGREKLFFGSGTQLSVL.

This chain connects TRBV28 to TRBJ2-1; 11 bases line up with TRBD2. The CDR3 totals 15 residues. After removal of 5 bases from V and 6 bases from J, the junction contained 6 bases not matched to a gene. Germline loops: CDR1 MDHEN, CDR2 SYDVKM. CDR3 nucleotides: TGTGCCAGCAGTGGCGGGACTAGCGGTCGCAATGAGCAGTTCTTC. Amino acid sequence: CASSGGTSGRNEQFF.

The chain employs TRBV10-3 and TRBJ1-2; D is unclear. The length of the CDR3 is 12 residues. Trimming left V 3 bases short and J 4 bases short, with 6 bases between. Germline V gives CDR1 ENHRY, CDR2 SYGVKD. CDR3 loop: CAISELSYGYTF. CDR3 sequence (DNA): TGTGCCATCAGTGAACTGTCCTATGGCTACACCTTC.

The CDR3: CATSDQTRDAKETQYF. The CDR3 region has the DNA TGTGCCACCAGTGATCAGACTAGGGACGCTAAAGAGACCCAGTACTTC. The chain recombines TRBV24-1 with TRBJ2-5, with D perhaps TRBD2 (6 bases). The CDR3 is made up of 16 amino acids. Germline CDR1 and CDR2: KGHDR and SFDVKD. Trimming removed 3 bases from V and 3 bases from J, with 16 bases in between.

The gene calls are TRBV7-9 and TRBJ1-5; TRBD1 might be the D (5 bases). CDR3 length: 15 residues. V lost 4 bases to trimming and J lost 6 bases, with 16 bases between them. Germline V CDR1 and CDR2: SEHNR, FQNEAQ (reference sequence). CDR3 in amino acids: CASSSGGGISQPQHF. In DNA form, the CDR3 reads TGTGCCAGCAGCTCGGGTGGGGGTATCTCTCAGCCCCAGCATTTT.

The rearrangement uses TRBV9 and TRBJ2-6, with D tentatively TRBD1 or TRBD2 (5 bases each). CDR1 and CDR2 from the germline V gene are SGDLS and YYNGEE. V was pared by 0 bases and J by 4 bases, with 8 bases between. The length of the CDR3 is 15 residues. This CDR3 is CASSVEGTGANVLTF. The CDR3 DNA sequence: TGTGCCAGCAGCGTAGAAGGGACCGGGGCCAACGTCCTGACTTTC.

V gene TRBV28 combines with J gene TRBJ2-1; TRBD2 might be the D (6 bases). The V gene lost 8 bases and the J gene lost 7 bases, with 18 bases spanning the gap. The germline CDR1 and CDR2 sequences are MDHEN and SYDVKM. CDR3 length equals 14 residues. The CDR3 reads CASLVSGAWNEQFF. In nucleotides, the CDR3 is TGTGCCAGCCTGGTTAGCGGAGCTTGGAATGAGCAGTTCTTC.

The CDR3 reads CASSTYNTEAFF. In DNA form, the CDR3 reads TGTGCCAGCAGTACCTACAACACTGAAGCTTTCTTT. The V and J genes are TRBV6-5 and TRBJ1-1, with D unresolved. The CDR3 is made up of 12 amino acids. Germline CDR1 MNHEY, CDR2 SVGAGI. V was cut by 5 bases and J by 2 bases, with 6 bases left in between.

The rearrangement uses TRBV2 and TRBJ2-2; no clear D. With 5 bases removed from V and 4 bases from J, the gap between germline ends came to 11 bases. CDR1 is SNHLY, CDR2 FYNNEI, per germline. CDR3 length equals 14 residues. DNA of the CDR3: TGTGCCAGCAGTCGGCAGCCCGTCACCGGGGAGCTGTTTTTT. Translated, it gives CASSRQPVTGELFF.

The genes are TRBV6-5 and TRBJ1-4, with 7 bases matching TRBD1. This CDR3 is built from 13 residues. The V segment lost 6 bases and the J segment 6 bases; nucleotides outside the gene matches: 4. Germline CDR1 and CDR2: MNHEY and SVGAGI. The CDR3 is CASRGTDDEKLFF. Written as DNA, the CDR3 is TGTGCCAGCAGGGGGACAGACGATGAAAAACTGTTTTTT.

The gene calls are TRBV7-6 and TRBJ2-5; 10 bases are a match to TRBD2. CDR3 length: 15 amino acids. CDR1 is SGHVS, CDR2 FNYEAQ, per germline. With 4 bases clipped from V and 7 bases from J, the junction kept 9 bases outside the gene matches. CDR3 bases: TGTGCCAGCAGCTCGAGCGGGAGGGCCTACGGGACCCAGTACTTC. It specifies CASSSSGRAYGTQYF.

The gene calls are TRBV2 and TRBJ1-1; D might be TRBD1 (6 bases). Trimming shortened V by 4 bases and J by 2 bases, and 14 bases separated the two germline ends. CDR3 size: 15 residues. Germline assignment: CDR1 SNHLY and CDR2 FYNNEI. As DNA, the CDR3 is TGTGCCAGCAGTGCCCAGAGGGGGACCAACACTGAAGCTTTCTTT. It is translated as CASSAQRGTNTEAFF.